This passage covers 8 T cell receptor beta chains from one sample sequenced in a study of molecular identifiers for immune sequencing clone quantification. MiXCR was run by TCRdb on the PCR reads, yielding one entry per CDR3 protein. The table records hundreds of thousands of distinct CDR3 sequences, about 25% of them present only once. Sequencing was carried out using naive CD8+ T cells from blood, with Jurkat cell RNA spiked in. Indicated subset: FACS-sorted CD8+CD4-CCR7+CD45RA+ naive T cells. The receptors stem from a human donor in good health. Some libraries in this study had Jurkat cell RNA spiked in.

Turning to this clonotype: A much bigger clone sits one base away, suggesting this may be a read error. The genes are TRBV7-6 and TRBJ2-7; D ambiguous. CDR1 is SGHVS, CDR2 FNYEAQ, per germline. The CDR3 loop spans 13 amino acids. In DNA form, the CDR3 reads TGTGCCAGCAGCTTAGGTGATACCTACGAGCGGTACTTC. As protein: CASSLGDTYERYF.

This clonotype has a count of ten or more. The chain uses TRBV6-5 and TRBJ1-5; D ambiguous. In germline, CDR1 is MNHEY, CDR2 SVGAGI. This CDR3 is built from 14 residues. The V gene lost 0 bases and the J gene lost 0 bases, with 3 bases spanning the gap. As DNA, the CDR3 is TGTGCCAGCAGTTACTCGTCTAGCAATCAGCCCCAGCATTTT. This codes for CASSYSSSNQPQHF.

About this clonotype: This could be a read error, since a much larger clone is one nucleotide away. This chain connects TRBV4-1 to TRBJ1-2; D perhaps matches TRBD1 (6 bases). The germline V gene encodes CDR1 MGHRA and CDR2 YSYEKL. The CDR3 sequence is 15 residues long. DNA of the CDR3: TGCGCCAGCAGCCAGGGACCCACAGGGAAAGATGGCTACGCCTTC. Its translation is CASSQGPTGKDGYAF.

This clonotype was counted many times. The chain uses TRBV2 and TRBJ1-1; TRBD1 might be the D (6 bases). V lost 6 bases and J 1 base, leaving 18 bases between the germline ends. The germline CDR1 and CDR2 sequences are SNHLY and FYNNEI. CDR3 length: 16 residues. The CDR3 DNA is TGTGCCAGCAGGCCCCGGGGTGCAGGGGCGAACACTGAAGCTTTCTTT. Its translation: CASRPRGAGANTEAFF.

In this sample, this clonotype turned up once. A much bigger clone sits one base away, suggesting this may be a read error. J is TRBJ2-7 and V is TRBV30, with TRBD1 identical over 7 bases. The CDR3 length is 14 residues. CDR1 and CDR2 (germline): GTSNPN, SVGIG (reference sequence). The CDR3 loop is CSWNKPGQYYEQYF. The CDR3 DNA reads as TGTTCCTGGAACAAGCCGGGACAGTACTACGAGCAGTACTTC.

This clonotype has just a few counts. The V gene is TRBV3-1, the J gene TRBJ2-3; 7 bases match TRBD2. Looked up from germline, CDR1 is LGHDT and CDR2 is YNNKEL (reference sequence). With 0 bases clipped from V and 3 bases from J, the junction kept 9 bases outside the gene matches. CDR3 length equals 17 residues. CDR3 sequence: CASSQDSKLALTDTQYF. In nucleotides, the CDR3 is TGTGCCAGCAGCCAAGATAGTAAACTAGCGCTTACAGATACGCAGTATTTT.

The CDR3: CASSIGTGQTYEQYF. CDR3 nucleotides: TGTGCCAGTAGTATCGGGACAGGGCAAACCTACGAGCAGTACTTC. The rearrangement links TRBV19 to TRBJ2-7; TRBD1 agrees at 9 bases. Trimming removed 3 bases from V and 2 bases from J; junction bases left unmatched: 5. The CDR3 runs 15 residues. Germline values: CDR1 LNHDA, CDR2 SQIVND (reference sequence).

The CDR3 is CANSPLWADTQYF. CDR3 bases: TGTGCCAACAGCCCCCTCTGGGCCGATACGCAGTATTTT. The chain joins TRBV12-3 or TRBV12-4 to TRBJ2-3; D is unclear. The germline V and J ends were trimmed by 10 bases and 6 bases, with 17 bases remaining between them. The CDR3 has 13 amino acids.